This T cell receptor (beta chain) was sequenced for a study of T-cell memory formation after mild COVID-19 (dated by TCRdb to the early 2020s). In terms of the full investigation: TCR sequence clusters from the two donors were found to be largely donor specific. Longitudinal TCRalpha and TCRbeta repertoire sequencing tracked T-cell clones expanding and contracting after mild COVID-19 in two donors. The cohort comprised two young, previously healthy adult volunteers, one female and one male.

Worth noting for this clonotype: No antigen is known for it. No base quality information exists; no much larger clone differs at one position.

V is trimmed back by 5 bases and J by 5 bases, and the junction contains 9 bases that no gene match accounts for. CDR3 length: 16 amino acids, cysteine to phenylalanine. The CDR3 DNA has 48 bases and is translated from base 1. The germline V gene supplies CDR1 SGHVS and CDR2 FNYEAQ. Ficoll-Paque density gradient centrifugation was the method used to isolate PBMCs. What the research found in general, with its limitations: Some responding clones were detected in pre-infection memory, which suggested that pre-existing cross-reactive memory T cells had joined the SARS-CoV-2 response. The study included only a couple of mild cases, and larger cohorts that include severe cases with pre-infection samples were judged to be necessary. Whether the second-wave clones peaking on day 37 were SARS-CoV-2 specific was not confirmed. Contracting CD4+ clones appeared mostly in the CM and EM memory subsets, whereas CD8+ clones were enriched in EMRA. From day 15 to 85, contracting clones showed balanced CD4/CD8 phenotypes, whereas a second wave of clones that expanded from day 15 to 37 leaned towards CD4+.

Reads for this sample came from an Illumina NovaSeq 6000. cDNA libraries for TCRalpha and TCRbeta were prepared by 5'RACE using constant-segment primers, with sample barcodes and unique molecular identifiers added. RNA was extracted from every sample with Trizol reagent. Library amplification was performed in two PCR steps, and a second sample barcode and Illumina TruSeq adapters were introduced in the second step. Sequencing of the libraries was done on an Illumina NovaSeq, producing 2 x 150 bp paired-end reads. From the authors' description of their analysis: Demultiplexing of reads and collapsing into UMI-guided consensus sequences were performed with migec v1.2.7. With mixcr v2.1.11, UMI consensuses were aligned to TRA and TRB V and J templates and assembled into clonotypes. Expanded or contracted clonotypes were those called significant by both edgeR and NoisET, with noise models trained on biological replicates. For edgeR calls, a false discovery rate-adjusted p below 0.01 and a log2 fold-change threshold of 1 were applied. As an exploratory analysis of dynamics, max-normalized trajectories of the 1000 most abundant clonotypes were examined with PCA combined with hierarchical clustering. The CD4 or CD8 phenotype of responding clones was assigned using the separately sequenced CD4+ and CD8+ repertoires. The raw public data were reprocessed by TCRdb itself: fastp quality trimming at Q25, MiXCR clonotype calling, in-frame beta chains only. Each record represents a unique CDR3 protein, reported with the most common genes and DNA among its rows. The V and J calls follow TCRdb's processing rather than the paper's. The table for this sample lists about 400,000 distinct CDR3 sequences; roughly an eighth of them were counted only once. The biggest ten clones account for under 25% of the sample.

This receptor was taken from a man between 18 and 29 years old who had mild COVID-19 (a few samples of this study predate the infection). The sample titles of this study are shuffled in the database, so cell type and time point are left out; the donor was told from shared clones. The chain joins TRBV7-6 to TRBJ2-3, with 11 central nucleotides matching TRBD2. Sequencing was done on a sample of PBMCs or a T cell subset sorted from them (not recorded which). The bases are TGTGCCAGCAGCCCGAGACTAGCGGGGCGGGAAGATACGCAGTATTTT. Translation gives CASSPRLAGREDTQYF.